This TCR beta chain was observed in a study of low-dose radiotherapy and immunotherapy resistance in tumors. Study-level background: A total of 6.5 Gy was given to Cohort 1 as 0.5 Gy per fraction every 2 weeks. Patients were treated with intravenous nivolumab at 240 mg every two weeks and were also dosed with ipilimumab at 1 mg/kg every six weeks.

TRAV- and TRBV-specific primers, spanning alpha and beta chains, primed first-strand cDNA. TCR amplification ran 15 to 25 PCR cycles using constant-region and V-primer adapter primers. Amplifying the isolated mRNA was done by in vitro transcription. Via MiXCR, TCRdb re-called the reads, giving one row per CDR3 protein. This table holds 65,000 to 95,000 distinct CDR3 sequences, approximately 17% found once. V dropped 3 bases and J dropped 4; count of bases not matched to a gene: 11. The CDR3 spans 17 residues. Time point defined: before trial treatment. Every donor was treated with nivolumab, ipilimumab, aspirin, low-dose cyclophosphamide and also low-dose radiotherapy.

The sequence came from a male donor with prostate cancer. The chain uses TRBV12-3 or TRBV12-4 and TRBJ2-3; 9 nucleotides match TRBD2. This sample comprised PBMCs, obtained before treatment. The CDR3 DNA reads as TGTGCCAGCAGTTTTACCCTCGGCGGGAGGGCCGCAGATACGCAGTATTTT. Protein sequence: CASSFTLGGRAADTQYF.